A single sample gave rise to the 19 T cell receptor beta chains below, sequenced in a study of T-cell memory formation after mild COVID-19. TCRdb used MiXCR to reprocess the 5' RACE reads, holding one entry per CDR3 protein. Of over 350,000 distinct CDR3 sequences in the sample, approximately 15% are singletons; the top ten hold about a fifth. The sequenced sample was PBMCs or a T cell subset sorted from them (not recorded which). These TCRs come from a man between 18 and 29 years old who had mild COVID-19 (a few samples of this study predate the infection). Cell type and time point are not known.

The chain links TRBV19 to TRBJ1-1, with D uncertain. Germline V gene sequence: CDR1 LNHDA, CDR2 SQIVND (reference sequence). V lost 4 bases and J lost 4, with 10 bases in between. This CDR3 spans 13 amino acids. CDR3 sequence: CASSTVEGTEAFF. In nucleotides, the CDR3 is TGTGCCAGTAGTACAGTCGAGGGCACTGAAGCTTTCTTT.

V and J are TRBV5-1 and TRBJ2-7; D is uncertain. V was trimmed by 0 bases and J by 9 bases, leaving 13 bases between them. Per the germline V gene, CDR1 is SGHRS and CDR2 is YFSETQ. The CDR3 is 13 amino acids. This CDR3 reads CASSLDPLGAQYV. CDR3 nucleotides: TGCGCCAGCAGCTTGGACCCCCTTGGAGCGCAGTACGTC.

This clonotype appeared many times. CDR3 sequence (DNA): TGTGCCAGCAGCTTCACCTCTGGAAACACCATATATTTT. Residues: CASSFTSGNTIYF. The rearrangement links TRBV7-9 to TRBJ1-3; D is undetermined. This CDR3 comprises 13 residues. V lost 3 bases and J 0 bases, leaving 3 bases between the germline ends. Germline CDR1 SEHNR, CDR2 FQNEAQ (reference sequence).

This clonotype was counted a few times. CDR3 nucleotide sequence: TGCAGCGCCCCGAGGGGGGTAGGGGTCGGGACAGATACGCAGTATTTT. Encoded protein: CSAPRGVGVGTDTQYF. V and J are TRBV29-1 and TRBJ2-3; D may match TRBD1 or TRBD2 (6 bases each). The CDR3 totals 16 residues. Trimming stripped 7 bases from V and 3 bases from J, with 23 bases between. Germline CDR1 SQVTM, CDR2 ANQGSEA.

The chain carries TRBV4-3 and TRBJ2-3; TRBD2 aligns across 10 bases. V dropped 1 base and J dropped 2; count of bases not matched to a gene: 6. The germline V gene encodes CDR1 LGHNA and CDR2 YSLEER. CDR3 size: 17 residues. The CDR3 coding sequence is TGCGCCAGCAGCCAAGTCCTGCTAGCGGGGGCCACAGATACGCAGTATTTT. Translation gives CASSQVLLAGATDTQYF.

The V gene is TRBV28, the J gene TRBJ2-7; no firm D call. The V end lost 6 bases, the J end lost 4 bases, and 22 bases lay between the germline ends. Looked up from germline, CDR1 is MDHEN and CDR2 is SYDVKM. The CDR3 runs to 16 residues. In nucleotides, the CDR3 is TGTGCCAGCAGCTCAACACAAGTTGCGCCCCTATACGAGCAGTACGTC. Its translation: CASSSTQVAPLYEQYV.

The chain links TRBV4-1 to TRBJ2-1; D possibly corresponds to TRBD1 (6 bases). V dropped 4 bases and J dropped 4 bases, with 20 bases sitting between them. Per germline, CDR1 MGHRA and CDR2 YSYEKL. The CDR3 runs to 17 residues. The CDR3 region has the DNA TGCGCCAGCAGCCTTTTTGGACGGACAGACCGGTACAATGAGCAGTTCTTC. It is translated as CASSLFGRTDRYNEQFF.

This clonotype has a handful of counts. V and J are TRBV6-5 and TRBJ1-4; 8 bases match TRBD1. Germline CDR1 MNHEY, CDR2 SVGAGI. Germline trimming cut 6 bases from V and 5 bases from J; bases unmatched to any gene: 5. This CDR3 spans 14 amino acids. CDR3 loop: CASSRTGRNEKLFF. The CDR3 DNA is TGTGCCAGCAGCCGGACAGGGCGGAATGAAAAACTGTTTTTT.

The V call is TRBV7-2, the J call TRBJ2-7; TRBD1 matches 9 bases. V gave up 5 bases and J gave up 4 bases; unmatched junction bases: 9. Germline V gives CDR1 SGHTA, CDR2 FQGNSA. The CDR3 runs 15 residues. The CDR3 sequence is CASSPGTGQAYEQYF. Here the CDR3 DNA reads TGTGCCAGCAGCCCCGGGACAGGGCAGGCGTACGAGCAGTACTTC.

Written as DNA, the CDR3 is TGTGCCAGCAGCGACCGGGACGGCCCCTACGAGCAGTACGTC. Translation: CASSDRDGPYEQYV. The chain links TRBV21-1 to TRBJ2-7; no DNA check was done on the table's D call, TRBD1. TRBV21-1 has pseudogene status. The CDR3 runs to 14 residues.

This clonotype was seen a handful of times. The chain joins TRBV5-4 to TRBJ2-6; 10 nucleotides match TRBD1. Germline assignment: CDR1 SGHNT and CDR2 YYREEE (reference sequence). The CDR3 sequence is 18 residues long. Trimming took 0 bases from V and 2 from J; bases not matched to a gene: 5. CDR3 nucleotide sequence: TGTGCCAGCAGCTTGGCTGACAGGGGGCTTACTGGGGCCAACGTCCTGACTTTC. This gives the protein CASSLADRGLTGANVLTF.

The V and J genes are TRBV7-2 and TRBJ2-3; D may be TRBD1 (6 bases). CDR1 is SGHTA and CDR2 is FQGNSA in the germline V gene. The CDR3 length is 13 residues. Trimming stripped 9 bases from V and 5 bases from J, with 15 bases between. The CDR3 nucleotides are TGTGCCAGTAACGACAGGTTCAGAGATACGCAGTATTTT. This sequence encodes CASNDRFRDTQYF.

The chain joins TRBV7-3 to TRBJ2-1, with 9 bases aligning to TRBD2. Germline V CDR1 and CDR2: SGHTA, FQGTGA. Germline trimming cut 5 bases from V and 10 bases from J; bases unmatched to any gene: 15. The CDR3 totals 16 residues. The CDR3 sequence: CASSLNAGGPPDEQFF. In DNA, the CDR3 is TGTGCCAGCAGCCTTAACGCGGGGGGGCCCCCGGACGAGCAGTTCTTC.

This clonotype has just a few counts. V gene TRBV5-6 combines with J gene TRBJ2-7, with D perhaps matching TRBD2 (5 bases). The CDR3 loop spans 14 amino acids. Trimming pared 3 bases from V and 3 bases from J, leaving 13 bases between. CDR1 SGHDT and CDR2 YYEEEE come from the germline V gene. This CDR3 reads CASSSLRGNYEQYF. For the CDR3, the DNA is TGTGCCAGCAGCTCGTTACGGGGAAACTACGAGCAGTACTTC.

This chain joins TRBV9 and TRBJ2-2; D gene ambiguous. Per the germline V gene, CDR1 is SGDLS and CDR2 is YYNGEE. The V gene lost 0 bases and the J gene lost 0 bases, with 15 bases spanning the gap. The CDR3 has 18 residues. CDR3 region: CASSVGPVGLSNTGELFF. As DNA, the CDR3 is TGTGCCAGCAGCGTAGGACCGGTAGGGCTTTCGAACACCGGGGAGCTGTTTTTT.

V and J are TRBV5-1 and TRBJ2-5; D is perhaps TRBD1 (5 bases). The CDR3 runs to 15 residues. Germline CDR1 SGHRS, CDR2 YFSETQ. Trimming cost V 0 bases and J 4 bases, with 13 bases left between them. CDR3 residues: CASSLALGHRETQYF. The CDR3 DNA is TGCGCCAGCAGCTTGGCTTTAGGACACAGAGAGACCCAGTACTTC.

V usage is TRBV28 and J usage is TRBJ2-7, with 9 bases aligning to TRBD1. Germline V CDR1 and CDR2: MDHEN, SYDVKM. This CDR3 has 12 amino acids. J gave up 6 bases and V 7 bases, and 4 bases lay outside the gene matches. The CDR3 here is CASMGQGPEQYV. As DNA, the CDR3 is TGTGCCAGCATGGGACAGGGTCCCGAGCAGTACGTC.

This clonotype appeared many times. J is TRBJ2-1 and V is TRBV6-6; D remains unclear. CDR1 is MNHNY, CDR2 SVGAGI, per germline (reference sequence). Trimming pared 6 bases from V and 0 bases from J, leaving 6 bases between. The CDR3 is made up of 13 amino acids. CDR3 nucleotides: TGTGCCAGCAGCTCCAACTCCTACAATGAGCAGTTCTTC. The encoded protein is CASSSNSYNEQFF.

The chain is built from TRBV7-3 and TRBJ2-7; a possible D gene is TRBD2 (5 bases). The germline V and J ends were trimmed by 2 bases and 0 bases, with 11 bases remaining between them. Germline assignment: CDR1 SGHTA and CDR2 FQGTGA. This CDR3 has 15 amino acids. The CDR3 spells CASSLFPGSSYEQYV. The CDR3 DNA reads as TGTGCCAGCAGCTTATTTCCGGGAAGCTCCTACGAGCAGTACGTC.